This T cell receptor (beta chain) was recovered during a study of blood T cell repertoires in COVID-19 (dated by TCRdb to the early 2020s). For the wider study: Samples from collaborators originated in the United States, Italy and Spain and spanned both the acute and convalescent phases of COVID-19. The prospective study material was composed of cDNA or gDNA derived from T cells, B-cell-depleted T cells, or PBMCs. Deeply sampled blood TCRbeta repertoires from subjects exposed to, actively infected with, or recovered from COVID-19 were included in the dataset. A freely available public database, intended as a resource for researchers studying the immune response to SARS-CoV-2, is where the repertoires were released. The samples were drawn from two sources: the first 160 participants of the ongoing ImmuneRACE study, and 950 to 1,500 subjects contributed by 6 global collaborators. Sample metadata almost always included a de-identified subject ID, COVID-19 status, age in years and sex. HLA class I and class II types, where available, came from metadata supplied by the sample provider rather than from assay-based typing.

TCRbeta CDR3 regions were amplified from genomic DNA by means of the immunoSEQ Assay, a bias-controlled multiplex PCR. As for how the authors treated the data: The number of nucleated cells in each sample was estimated by amplification of reference gene primers within the assay. Sequence reads were collapsed and filtered to measure the absolute abundance of every unique TCRbeta CDR3 rearrangement. For each sample, productive Simpson clonality was calculated as the square root of Simpson's diversity index across productive rearrangements. TCRdb retrieved this table from immuneACCESS and kept in-frame rearrangements only. Not all clones are present; in checked studies, unresolved V genes account for under half, and no reason is known for the remainder. V, J and clone size reflect that table, while D and trimming were determined from the DNA. In this sample the table shows some 87,000 clones, roughly 80% of which occur a single time. The ten biggest clones cover 24% of the sample.

A few counts support this clone. This receptor's antigen is unknown. Base qualities are not at hand, and no much larger clone is one base apart. The collaborating institutions used their own protocols to collect whole blood in K2EDTA tubes. For TCRbeta analysis, collaborator samples were shipped as frozen whole blood, as isolated PBMCs, or as DNA extracted from either sample type. Trimming removed 6 bases from V and 1 base from J; the gene matches leave 7 bases unexplained. Via the germline V gene, CDR1 is KGHSH and CDR2 LQKENI. Counted from cysteine to phenylalanine, this CDR3 has 15 amino acids. Solely the CDR3 DNA is kept, with 45 bases framed from the first base. Study-wide conclusions, independent of this receptor: How much clinical and demographic metadata was included differed by source and by participant, and the metadata was provided uncurated.

The chain is encoded by TRBV18 joined to TRBJ1-1; 8 nucleotides in the junction match TRBD1. The sample was peripheral blood. This clonotype was obtained from a human donor in a cohort sampled during active COVID-19. The DNA sequence reads TGTGCCAGCTCCCATAGGACAGGGAGGAACACTGAAGCTTTCTTT. Translated, this gives CASSHRTGRNTEAFF. Full variable domain (CDR3 extended with the reference TRBV18 and TRBJ1-1 proteins): NAGVMQNPRHLVRRRGQEARLRCSPMKGHSHVYWYRQLPEEGLKFMVYLQKENIIDESGMPKERFSAEFPKEGPSILRIQQVVRGDSAAYFCASSHRTGRNTEAFFGQGTRLTVV.